One and the same sample provided the 5 T cell receptor beta chains below, sequenced in a study of CXCR3-negative and CXCR3-positive naive CD8 T cells. The TRB libraries of cDNA were built by UMI-labeled 5' RACE. TCRdb re-called the 5' RACE reads, yielding one record per CDR3 amino acid sequence without DNA. The table counts approximately 88,000 distinct CDR3 sequences; around 1.7% lies in the top ten. Sample: naive CXCR3- CD8+ T cells from blood. As to subset: CD45RO-CCR7+CD27+CD95- naive CD8+ T cells lacking CXCR3 (TNR3-). The receptors originated from a human donor in good health. Some clones in this sample may be carry-over from other donors' samples.

This chain links TRBV29-1 with TRBJ2-1; the D call of TRBD1 rests on TCRdb alone, since no DNA is present to check it. Looked up from germline, CDR1 is SQVTM and CDR2 is ANQGSEA. The CDR3 covers 14 residues. The CDR3 is CSVITGDGYNEQFF.

The chain employs TRBV7-2 and TRBJ2-3; there is no DNA to check the TCRdb D call of TRBD1. CDR3 length: 17 residues. CDR1 SGHTA and CDR2 FQGNSA come from the germline V gene. CDR3 region: CASSPPRGDLPTDTQYF.

The V call is TRBV29-1, the J call TRBJ1-1; TCRdb lists TRBD1, though no DNA is available to test this call. CDR1 is SQVTM and CDR2 is ANQGSEA in the germline V gene. The CDR3 has 16 residues. CDR3 protein: CSVEVRGGFVDTEAFF.

J is TRBJ1-1 and V is TRBV29-1. Germline V lookup: CDR1 SQVTM, CDR2 ANQGSEA. This CDR3 spans 12 amino acids. Here the CDR3 reads CSVDTVNTEAFF.

The V and J genes are TRBV15 and TRBJ2-5; the TRBD2 assignment by TCRdb is unverifiable without DNA. Germline CDR1 and CDR2: LNHNV and YYDKDF (reference sequence). The CDR3 has 17 residues. CDR3 sequence: CATSSDVAAYTEETQYF.